This T cell receptor beta chain originates from a study of shared clonotypes between healthy human individuals. Study in general: Per-donor plates numbered three CD4 naive, three CD4 memory, two CD8 naive and one CD8 memory. Study-level points and caveats: Collection of samples was limited to blood; tissue repertoires likely differ. As a rule, naive subsets had a larger estimated richness than memory subsets.

Naive CD8 cells lacked CD45RO, underwent positive selection for CCR7 and left out terminally differentiated effector memory CD45RA+ cells. The data were produced by immunoSEQ multiplex PCR, yet TCRdb's version contains in-frame clones alone and is incomplete. The data contain about 2 million clones, approximately 94% of them seen just once; the ten biggest clones take up about 1.1%. This clone was detected only once. Its antigen remains unknown. The ends lost 6 bases at V and 8 bases at J; junction bases unmatched: 10. CDR3 length equals 14 residues. The germline V gene encodes CDR1 MNHEY and CDR2 SMNVEV (reference sequence).

The V and J genes are TRBV27 and TRBJ2-1; TRBD2 matches 7 bases. The sequence derives from a man aged 18 to 29 in good health. The sequenced sample was naive CD8+ T cells sorted from blood. In DNA form, the CDR3 reads TGTGCCAGCAGCCCGGTCGGGGGGTTCGATGAGCAGTTCTTC. Translation: CASSPVGGFDEQFF.